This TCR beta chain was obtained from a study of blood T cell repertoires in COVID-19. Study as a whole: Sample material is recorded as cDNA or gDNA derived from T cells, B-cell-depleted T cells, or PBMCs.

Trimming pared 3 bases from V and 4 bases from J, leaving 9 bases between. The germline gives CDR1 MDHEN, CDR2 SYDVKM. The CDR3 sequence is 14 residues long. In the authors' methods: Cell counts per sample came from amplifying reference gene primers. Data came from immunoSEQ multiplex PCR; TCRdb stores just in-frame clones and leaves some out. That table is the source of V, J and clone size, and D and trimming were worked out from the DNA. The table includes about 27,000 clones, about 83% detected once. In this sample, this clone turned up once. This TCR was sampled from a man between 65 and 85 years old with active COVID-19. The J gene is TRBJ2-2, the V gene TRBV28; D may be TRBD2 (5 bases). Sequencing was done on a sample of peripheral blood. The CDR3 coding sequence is TGTGCCAGCAGTTTGGACGGGGTCACCGGGGAGCTGTTTTTT. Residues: CASSLDGVTGELFF.